These T cell receptor beta chains were read from a single sample in a study of blood T cell repertoires in COVID-19. The data were produced by immunoSEQ multiplex PCR, yet TCRdb's version contains in-frame clones alone and is incomplete. The sample consists of a few hundred thousand clones, about 88% of them appearing once. The sample comprised PBMCs or T cells enriched from blood (not recorded which). The receptor source for this set is a woman aged 40 to 50 who had recovered from COVID-19. Each CDR3 is given with its conserved first and last residue. D genes are given only for firm matches. Where a row states a size, it is once, few, many or the class of an expanded clone; other rows omit it.

length: 17
size: .
J: TRBJ2-3
D: TRBD1
V: TRBV11-2
CDR3: CASSLPDRARGLDTQYF
DNA: TGTGCCAGCAGCTTACCCGACAGGGCTCGGGGATTGGATACGCAGTATTTT

length: 16
size: .
J: TRBJ2-7
D: TRBD2
V: TRBV30
CDR3: CASRTGGSGIDYEQYF
DNA: TGTGCCTCTCGGACGGGGGGAAGCGGAATCGACTACGAGCAGTACTTC

length: 16
size: .
J: TRBJ1-2
D: TRBD1
V: TRBV14
CDR3: CASSQPGPGGHYGYTF
DNA: TGTGCCAGCAGCCAACCCGGGCCAGGGGGCCACTATGGCTACACCTTC

length: 15
size: few
J: TRBJ1-2
D: .
V: TRBV6-2/TRBV6-3
CDR3: CASSAEMGPHYGYTF
DNA: TGTGCCAGCAGTGCCGAGATGGGGCCCCACTATGGCTACACCTTC

length: 15
size: .
J: TRBJ1-5
D: TRBD1
V: TRBV7-9
CDR3: CASSLGGTADQPQHF
DNA: TGTGCCAGCAGCTTGGGCGGGACAGCCGATCAGCCCCAGCATTTT

length: 14
size: .
J: TRBJ2-7
D: TRBD2
V: TRBV7-2
CDR3: CATSYGGSSYEQYF
DNA: TGTGCCACCTCCTACGGGGGGAGCTCCTACGAGCAGTACTTC

length: 13
size: .
J: TRBJ2-3
D: .
V: TRBV14
CDR3: CASSQLGADTQYF
DNA: TGTGCCAGCAGCCAGCTAGGGGCAGATACGCAGTATTTT

length: 14
size: .
J: TRBJ1-5
D: .
V: TRBV27
CDR3: CASSPGLYNQPQHF
DNA: TGTGCCAGCAGTCCCGGGTTGTACAATCAGCCCCAGCATTTT

length: 18
size: .
J: TRBJ2-7
D: TRBD2
V: TRBV11-3
CDR3: CASSFAVAGLTHSYEQYF
DNA: TGTGCCAGCAGCTTCGCGGTAGCGGGACTGACTCACTCCTACGAGCAGTACTTC

length: 15
size: .
J: TRBJ2-7
D: TRBD2
V: TRBV5-1
CDR3: CASSPGSGFSYEQYF
DNA: TGCGCCAGCAGCCCTGGTAGCGGGTTCTCCTACGAGCAGTACTTC

length: 14
size: .
J: TRBJ2-1
D: .
V: TRBV29-1
CDR3: CSVELEGASDEQFF
DNA: TGCAGCGTTGAATTGGAGGGTGCTAGCGATGAGCAGTTCTTC

length: 15
size: .
J: TRBJ2-1
D: .
V: TRBV29-1
CDR3: CSVEGQVSSYNEQFF
DNA: TGCAGCGTTGAAGGGCAGGTGAGCTCCTACAATGAGCAGTTCTTC

length: 14
size: .
J: TRBJ2-7
D: .
V: TRBV4-3
CDR3: CASSQGTSYYEQYF
DNA: TGCGCCAGCAGCCAAGGTACTAGCTACTACGAGCAGTACTTC

length: 13
size: .
J: TRBJ1-1
D: .
V: TRBV2
CDR3: CASSEEGGTEAFF
DNA: TGTGCCAGCAGTGAGGAAGGGGGTACTGAAGCTTTCTTT

length: 15
size: .
J: TRBJ2-7
D: TRBD2
V: TRBV11-2
CDR3: CASSRTSGDTYEQYF
DNA: TGTGCCAGCAGCCGGACTAGCGGGGATACCTACGAGCAGTACTTC

length: 12
size: once
J: TRBJ2-1
D: .
V: TRBV19
CDR3: CASGGRAHEQFF
DNA: TGTGCCAGCGGGGGAAGGGCCCATGAGCAGTTCTTC

length: 17
size: .
J: TRBJ2-7
D: TRBD1
V: TRBV18
CDR3: CASSPLMGGQGEYEQYF
DNA: TGTGCCAGCTCACCATTAATGGGTGGACAGGGGGAATACGAGCAGTACTTC